Each of the 18 T cell receptor beta chains below was sequenced from the same sample in a study of shared clonotypes between healthy human individuals. Only in-frame clones appear in the TCRdb table, and some are missing; sequencing was by immunoSEQ multiplex PCR. The table lists more than 400,000 clones, approximately 94% of them singletons. The specimen was naive CD4+ T cells sorted from blood. Subset indicated: CD45RA+ positively selected. These receptors all come from a young woman in good health.

This chain joins TRBV5-1 and TRBJ2-3; either TRBD1 or TRBD2 may supply D (5 bases each). Between the trimmed V and J ends, which lost 4 bases and 6 bases, there was a span of 15 bases. This CDR3 is 14 amino acids long. The germline CDR1 and CDR2 sequences are SGHRS and YFSETQ. The CDR3 spells CASSPGAGRDTQYF. The CDR3 DNA follows: TGCGCCAGCAGCCCCGGGGCAGGCAGGGATACGCAGTATTTT.

The chain employs TRBV29-1 and TRBJ2-7, with 8 bases lining up with TRBD1. Germline-derived CDR1 and CDR2 are SQVTM and ANQGSEA. Trimming at V came to 4 bases and at J to 5 bases, leaving 7 bases not matched to a gene. This CDR3 contains 13 residues. The CDR3 reads CSVARTGRHEQYF. For the CDR3, the DNA is TGCAGCGTTGCCAGGACAGGGAGACACGAGCAGTACTTC.

This chain uses TRBV7-7 with TRBJ2-7, with unresolved D. The CDR3 is 10 residues long. Germline V CDR1 and CDR2: SSHAT, FNYEAQ (reference sequence). V lost 5 bases and J lost 5, with 4 bases in between. The chain's CDR3 is CASSEHEQYF. The CDR3 nucleotides read TGTGCCAGCAGCGAACACGAGCAGTACTTC.

This sequence joins TRBV6-1 and TRBJ2-1, with D possibly TRBD2 on 6 matching bases. There are 13 residues in the CDR3. The V end was cut by 11 bases, the J end by 6 bases, with 17 bases between. Germline CDR1 reads MNHNS; CDR2 reads SASEGT. In nucleotides, the CDR3 is TGTGCCGGCGGGACCCCCTTCCTCAATGAGCAGTTCTTC. It encodes CAGGTPFLNEQFF.

Concerning this clone itself: One end of the junction does not line up with germline, which may come from a read error. This chain joins TRBV5-4 and TRBJ1-2; the match to TRBD1 covers 9 bases. This CDR3 contains 13 residues. Germline lookup yields CDR1 SGHNT and CDR2 YYREEE (reference sequence). In DNA, the CDR3 is TGTGCCAGCAGTTTGGACAGGGGAAATGGCTACACCTTC. Translating gives CASSLDRGNGYTF.

Notes on this clone: The same CDR3 arises from other DNA sequences in this sample as well. V is TRBV28 and J is TRBJ1-1; 9 bases map to TRBD1. Germline trimming cut 5 bases from V and 4 bases from J; bases unmatched to any gene: 5. CDR1 is MDHEN, CDR2 SYDVKM, per germline. CDR3 length equals 14 residues. This CDR3 is CASSPGQGGTEAFF. The CDR3 nucleotides read TGTGCCAGCAGTCCGGGACAGGGAGGCACTGAAGCTTTCTTT. The entire variable domain, with the rest obtained from reference TRBV28 and TRBJ1-1, is as follows: DVKVTQSSRYLVKRTGEKVFLECVQDMDHENMFWYRQDPGLGLRLIYFSYDVKMKEKGDIPEGYSVSREKKERFSLILESASTNQTSMYLCASSPGQGGTEAFFGQGTRLTVV.

The V and J genes are TRBV4-1 and TRBJ1-1; 7 bases agree with TRBD1. The CDR3 has 14 residues. The germline V gene encodes CDR1 MGHRA and CDR2 YSYEKL. V dropped 4 bases and J dropped 3; count of bases not matched to a gene: 5. The CDR3 loop is CASSRITGDTEAFF. CDR3 in DNA: TGCGCCAGCAGCCGAATCACAGGGGACACTGAAGCTTTCTTT.

This chain connects TRBV10-3 to TRBJ1-2; D unclear. This CDR3 is 13 amino acids long. Trimming cost V 2 bases and J 3 bases, with 7 bases left between them. Germline loops: CDR1 ENHRY, CDR2 SYGVKD. CDR3 coding DNA: TGTGCCATCAGTGAGACAGAGGACTATGGCTACACCTTC. Translated: CAISETEDYGYTF.

The gene calls are TRBV5-5 and TRBJ2-7, with D unclear. Germline CDR1 SGHKS, CDR2 YYEKEE (reference sequence). This CDR3 region has 15 residues. Trimming removed 0 bases at V and 4 bases at J, with 14 bases between. CDR3 coding DNA: TGTGCCAGCAGCTTGGAGATCGAGAGTTATTACGAGCAGTACTTC. Amino acid sequence: CASSLEIESYYEQYF.

V and J are TRBV6-5 and TRBJ1-5; D call uncertain. Trimming left V 5 bases short and J 8 bases short, with 13 bases between. The germline V gene encodes CDR1 MNHEY and CDR2 SVGAGI. The CDR3 consists of 13 residues. As DNA, the CDR3 is TGTGCCAGCAGTACCCTTGTCGGGGAGCCCCAGCATTTT. This translates into CASSTLVGEPQHF.

The J gene is TRBJ2-1, the V gene TRBV5-1; tentatively, D is TRBD1 or TRBD2 (6 bases each). Germline CDR1 SGHRS, CDR2 YFSETQ. The CDR3 is made up of 14 amino acids. With 4 bases removed from V and 8 bases from J, the gap between germline ends came to 16 bases. The CDR3 is CASSHTGGLDEQFF. DNA for the CDR3: TGCGCCAGCAGCCACACTGGGGGGCTGGATGAGCAGTTCTTC.

The chain recombines TRBV4-2 with TRBJ2-1; 7 bases map to TRBD2. The germline V gene encodes CDR1 LGHNA and CDR2 YNFKEQ. V was pared by 5 bases and J by 6 bases, with 1 base of the junction left unmatched. The length of the CDR3 is 12 residues. DNA for the CDR3: TGTGCCAGCAGCGGGAGGGTCAATGAGCAGTTCTTC. Amino acid sequence: CASSGRVNEQFF.

The rearrangement links TRBV5-6 to TRBJ2-7; 7 bases fit TRBD1. The CDR3 consists of 17 residues. Germline CDR1 is SGHDT and CDR2 is YYEEEE. The ends lost 4 bases at V and 2 bases at J; junction bases unmatched: 15. The CDR3: CASSPDPRQGQAYEQYF. CDR3 bases: TGTGCCAGCAGCCCGGACCCCCGACAGGGCCAAGCCTACGAGCAGTACTTC.

This chain uses TRBV19 with TRBJ1-1; 8 bases align to TRBD1. CDR3 length equals 14 residues. J was trimmed by 6 bases and V by 7 bases; bases with no gene match: 10. The germline V gene has CDR1 LNHDA and CDR2 SQIVND (reference sequence). The chain's CDR3 is CASKVTGAGAEAFF. In DNA form, the CDR3 reads TGTGCCAGTAAAGTGACAGGGGCCGGCGCTGAAGCTTTCTTT.

This clone was observed a few times. This chain links TRBV19 with TRBJ2-7; 7 positions agree with TRBD1. The CDR3 length is 14 residues. V lost 4 bases and J lost 2; bases outside the gene matches: 5. Germline CDR1 is LNHDA and CDR2 is SQIVND (reference sequence). The CDR3 loop is CASSTGQWAYEQYF. In DNA, the CDR3 is TGTGCCAGTAGTACGGGACAGTGGGCCTACGAGCAGTACTTC. The whole variable domain, remainder taken from reference TRBV19 and TRBJ2-7, is DGGITQSPKYLFRKEGQNVTLSCEQNLNHDAMYWYRQDPGQGLRLIYYSQIVNDFQKGDIAEGYSVSREKKESFPLTVTSAQKNPTAFYLCASSTGQWAYEQYFGPGTRLTVT.

This clone was recorded only once. The DNA for the CDR3 is TGTGCCATCACCTCGGACCCTAGGGATTCACCCCTCCACTTT. As protein: CAITSDPRDSPLHF. V is TRBV10-3 and J is TRBJ1-6, with unresolved D. This CDR3 has 14 residues. CDR1 and CDR2 (germline): ENHRY, SYGVKD. Trimming shortened V by 7 bases and J by 8 bases, and 15 bases separated the two germline ends.

The chain combines TRBV9 with TRBJ2-6; tentatively, D is TRBD1 or TRBD2 (5 bases each). The CDR3 runs 17 residues. The ends were cut back, 4 bases at V and 0 bases at J, with 14 bases in the middle. Germline V gives CDR1 SGDLS, CDR2 YYNGEE. CDR3 loop: CASSPGARSSGANVLTF. The CDR3, as DNA: TGTGCCAGCAGCCCCGGGGCCAGGAGCTCTGGGGCCAACGTCCTGACTTTC.

V gene TRBV6-1 combines with J gene TRBJ2-7, with TRBD2 as a possible D gene (6 bases). The V and J ends lost 5 bases and 0 bases respectively, with 14 bases between them. The CDR3 is 15 residues long. Germline CDR1 is MNHNS and CDR2 is SASEGT. The chain's CDR3 is CASSTERASSYEQYF. The DNA for the CDR3 is TGTGCCAGCAGTACCGAGCGGGCGAGCTCCTACGAGCAGTACTTC.